These T cell receptor beta chains were read from a single sample in a study of neurological immune-mediated disorders. TCRdb called the 5' RACE reads again in MiXCR, with one record for every CDR3 protein. The profile shows some 26,000 distinct CDR3 sequences, over 3% of them singletons. The material sequenced was PBMCs. The receptor set was obtained from a woman younger than 45 with multiple sclerosis. CDR3s include the opening cysteine and the closing phenylalanine or tryptophan. A D gene is named only where the DNA matches it firmly. Only some rows state a clone size, as once, few, many or a class for expanded clones.

cdr3_length | clone_size | j_call | v_call | d_call | cdr3_aa | cdr3_nt
13 | many | TRBJ2-4 | TRBV29-1 | . | CSVRSRGKNIQYF | TGCAGCGTTCGATCCAGGGGTAAAAACATTCAGTACTTC
12 | medium-sized | TRBJ2-5 | TRBV29-1 | TRBD1 | CSGQTGGETQYF | TGCAGCGGCCAGACAGGGGGGGAGACCCAGTACTTC
13 | many | TRBJ2-1 | TRBV6-2/TRBV6-3 | . | CASSYTGLGEQFF | TGTGCCAGCAGTTACACGGGGTTGGGTGAGCAGTTCTTC
15 | many | TRBJ2-2 | TRBV6-5 | TRBD2 | CASSYATSGVGELFF | TGTGCCAGCAGTTACGCGACTAGCGGGGTCGGGGAGCTGTTTTTT
13 | many | TRBJ1-2 | TRBV5-6 | . | CASSRYQGYGYTF | TGTGCCAGCAGCCGATATCAGGGTTATGGCTACACCTTC
13 | many | TRBJ1-6 | TRBV15 | . | CAASSSYNSPLNF | TGTGCCGCAAGCTCCTCCTATAATTCACCCCTCAACTTT
14 | many | TRBJ1-6 | TRBV6-5 | . | CASSYGGGNSPLNF | TGTGCCAGCAGTTACGGGGGAGGTAATTCACCCCTCAACTTT
13 | many | TRBJ2-4 | TRBV7-2 | . | CASSLVASYIQYF | TGTGCCAGCAGCTTAGTGGCATCATACATTCAGTACTTC
15 | many | TRBJ1-5 | TRBV4-3 | . | CASSQDRGSPQPQNF | TGCGCCAGCAGCCAAGATCGAGGTTCACCTCAGCCCCAGAATTTT
15 | many | TRBJ2-5 | TRBV12-3/TRBV12-4 | TRBD2 | CASSRTSGSTETQYF | TGTGCCAGCAGCCGGACTAGCGGGAGTACAGAGACCCAGTACTTC
17 | many | TRBJ1-5 | TRBV7-9 | . | CASSSSPGAASNQPQNF | TGTGCCAGCAGCTCCTCTCCCGGAGCGGCTAGCAATCAGCCCCAGAATTTT
16 | many | TRBJ1-5 | TRBV12-3/TRBV12-4 | . | CASSLVWGLGNQPQHF | TGTGCCAGCAGTTTAGTTTGGGGGTTGGGCAATCAGCCCCAGCATTTT
14 | . | TRBJ2-3 | TRBV5-5 | . | CASSPSASTDTQYF | TGTGCCAGCAGCCCCTCGGCTAGCACAGATACGCAGTATTTT
16 | many | TRBJ1-5 | TRBV15 | . | CATSRESGVSNQPQHF | TGTGCCACCAGCAGAGAGTCCGGAGTTAGCAATCAGCCCCAGCATTTT
15 | many | TRBJ2-5 | TRBV7-9 | . | CASSLGLLGQETQYF | TGTGCCAGCAGCTTAGGCCTACTTGGCCAAGAGACCCAGTACTTC
13 | many | TRBJ2-2 | TRBV14 | . | CASSHLVTGELFF | TGTGCCAGCAGCCATCTAGTCACCGGGGAGCTGTTTTTT
16 | many | TRBJ2-3 | TRBV5-1 | . | CASSLVASPGTDTQYF | TGCGCCAGCAGCTTGGTGGCTAGCCCAGGCACAGATACGCAGTATTTT
13 | many | TRBJ1-1 | TRBV27 | . | CASSLRGWTEAFF | TGTGCCAGCAGTCTTAGGGGGTGGACTGAAGCTTTCTTT
14 | many | TRBJ1-5 | TRBV7-2 | . | CASSRGPGGQPQNF | TGTGCCAGCAGCCGTGGCCCGGGAGGGCAGCCCCAGAATTTT
17 | many | TRBJ1-5 | TRBV7-8 | TRBD1 | CASSFRDRLYSNQPQHF | TGTGCCAGCAGCTTTCGGGACAGACTGTATAGCAATCAGCCCCAGCATTTT
14 | . | TRBJ2-7 | TRBV20-1 | TRBD2 | CSARRRETGLRQYF | TGCAGTGCTAGGCGGCGGGAGACCGGATTAAGGCAGTACTTC
13 | many | TRBJ1-1 | TRBV10-3 | TRBD1 | CAIRDRVLGEAFF | TGTGCCATCAGGGACAGGGTATTGGGTGAAGCTTTCTTT
13 | many | TRBJ2-5 | TRBV28 | . | CASSLPIQETQYF | TGTGCCAGCAGTTTACCGATACAAGAGACCCAGTACTTC
15 | many | TRBJ2-5 | TRBV20-1 | TRBD2 | CSARTLAGAGETQYF | TGCAGTGCTAGAACTTTAGCGGGAGCGGGGGAGACCCAGTACTTC
13 | many | TRBJ2-7 | TRBV5-1 | TRBD1 | CASRGQGSYEQYF | TGCGCCAGCAGGGGACAGGGTTCCTACGAGCAGTACTTC
14 | many | TRBJ2-1 | TRBV5-1 | . | CASSLRPGGNEQFF | TGCGCCAGCAGCTTGCGGCCCGGTGGGAATGAGCAGTTCTTC
14 | many | TRBJ2-1 | TRBV6-2/TRBV6-3 | . | CASSKDGTDNEQFF | TGTGCCAGCAGCAAAGACGGGACTGACAATGAGCAGTTCTTC
14 | many | TRBJ1-2 | TRBV7-8 | . | CASSLVVQGGGYTF | TGTGCCAGCAGCTTAGTCGTCCAGGGAGGTGGCTACACCTTC
15 | many | TRBJ2-5 | TRBV15 | . | CATSRRTSSQETQYF | TGTGCCACCAGCAGACGGACATCTTCCCAAGAGACCCAGTACTTC
13 | many | TRBJ1-6 | TRBV5-5 | . | CASSSERYSPLNF | TGTGCCAGCAGCTCCGAGAGGTATTCACCCCTCAACTTT
13 | medium-sized | TRBJ2-3 | TRBV25-1 | . | CASSFGGTDTQYF | TGTGCCAGCAGTTTCGGGGGAACAGATACGCAGTATTTT
15 | many | TRBJ2-7 | TRBV11-3 | TRBD1 | CASSFPGQGTYEQYF | TGTGCCAGCAGCTTTCCGGGACAGGGAACCTACGAGCAGTACTTC
13 | many | TRBJ1-2 | TRBV7-2 | TRBD1 | CASSPTGNYGYTF | TGTGCCAGCAGCCCGACAGGGAACTATGGCTACACCTTC
12 | many | TRBJ2-3 | TRBV20-1 | TRBD2 | CSYSGSADTQYF | TGCAGTTATAGCGGGAGCGCAGATACGCAGTATTTT
13 | . | TRBJ2-3 | TRBV3-1 | . | CASSQGGGDTQYF | TGTGCCAGCAGCCAAGGAGGAGGAGATACGCAGTATTTT
14 | many | TRBJ1-5 | TRBV28 | . | CASSPDRFNQPQNF | TGTGCCAGCAGTCCTGACAGGTTCAATCAGCCCCAGAATTTT
16 | many | TRBJ1-5 | TRBV18 | . | CASSSVQRTSNQPQHF | TGTGCCAGCTCATCAGTCCAACGGACAAGCAATCAGCCCCAGCATTTT
14 | many | TRBJ2-1 | TRBV5-1 | TRBD1 | CASRGDSSYNEQFF | TGCGCCAGCCGAGGGGACAGCTCCTACAATGAGCAGTTCTTC
13 | many | TRBJ1-1 | TRBV10-3 | TRBD1 | CAISDRGTAEAFF | TGTGCCATCAGTGACAGGGGGACAGCTGAAGCTTTCTTT
16 | many | TRBJ2-3 | TRBV20-1 | TRBD2 | CSAKIGLAGGVDTQYF | TGCAGTGCAAAAATAGGACTAGCGGGGGGGGTTGATACGCAGTATTTT
12 | many | TRBJ2-2 | TRBV27 | . | CASRGGTGELFF | TGTGCCAGCAGAGGGGGCACCGGGGAGCTGTTTTTT
15 | many | TRBJ2-6 | TRBV7-2 | . | CASSPRSSGANVLTF | TGTGCCAGCAGTCCGCGAAGCTCTGGGGCCAACGTCCTGACTTTC
13 | many | TRBJ2-5 | TRBV5-1 | . | CASSLLGEETQYF | TGCGCCAGCAGCTTGCTAGGAGAAGAGACCCAGTACTTC
16 | many | TRBJ2-7 | TRBV18 | . | CASSLSLSGVSYEQYF | TGTGCCAGCTCACTGAGTTTGTCAGGGGTGTCCTACGAGCAGTACTTC
18 | few | TRBJ1-1 | TRBV18 | . | CASSPTPVVDSVNTEAFF | TGTGCCAGCTCCCCTACCCCCGTGGTCGACAGTGTGAACACTGAAGCTTTCTTT